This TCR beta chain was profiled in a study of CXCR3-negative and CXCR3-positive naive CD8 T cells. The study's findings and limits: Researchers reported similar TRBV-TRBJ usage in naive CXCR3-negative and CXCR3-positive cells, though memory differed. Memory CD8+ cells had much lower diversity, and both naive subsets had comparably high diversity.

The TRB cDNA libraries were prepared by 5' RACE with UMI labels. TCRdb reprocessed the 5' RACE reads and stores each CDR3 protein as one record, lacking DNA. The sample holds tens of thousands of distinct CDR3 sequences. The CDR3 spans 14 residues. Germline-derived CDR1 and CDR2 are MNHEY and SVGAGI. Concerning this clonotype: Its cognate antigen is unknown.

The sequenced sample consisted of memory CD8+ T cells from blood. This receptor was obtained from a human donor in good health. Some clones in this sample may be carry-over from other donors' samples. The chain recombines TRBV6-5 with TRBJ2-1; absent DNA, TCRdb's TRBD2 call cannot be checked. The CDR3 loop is CASSTSGSSNEQFF.